This T cell receptor (beta chain) was recorded in a study of shared clonotypes between healthy human individuals. Whole-study findings and limits: Only a few donors were included, so the genetic and exposure-history diversity represented was limited.

With unsorted samples, genomic DNA was obtained from approximately 96 million PBMCs. Remarks on this clone: Its antigen is unidentified.

The length of the CDR3 is 15 residues. The V and J ends lost 5 bases and 7 bases respectively, with 17 bases between them. CDR1 is MNHEY and CDR2 is SVGAGI in the germline V gene. Repertoires were generated with immunoSEQ multiplex PCR, while TCRdb's copy carries only in-frame clones and drops some. The table has approximately 460,000 clones, approximately 71% seen once. The genes are TRBV6-5 and TRBJ1-4; D may be TRBD1 (5 bases). The receptor comes from a woman between 40 and 50 years old in good health. Some clones in this sample may be carry-over from other donors' samples. The sequenced sample was PBMCs. The CDR3 reads CASSPPGFGGEKLFF. The CDR3 DNA follows: TGTGCCAGCAGTCCGCCAGGGTTTGGAGGTGAAAAACTGTTTTTT.